These T cell receptor beta chains were read from a single sample in a study of blood T cell repertoires in COVID-19. TCRdb's table, derived via immunoSEQ multiplex PCR, lists solely in-frame clones and lacks some. The sample has approximately 100,000 clones; about 90% are singletons. Sequencing used peripheral blood. These receptor sequences come from a human donor with COVID-19, enrolled during active disease. The donor label of this sample is uncertain. Both conserved end residues are part of each CDR3.

v_gene	j_gene	CDR3aa
TRBV7-9	TRBJ1-1	CASSLGQGLVDTEAFF
TRBV11-2	TRBJ2-2	CASSYNSGTGELFF
TRBV5-1	TRBJ1-1	CASSFFSGLENTEAFF
TRBV29-1	TRBJ2-5	CSVDGQVGETQYF
TRBV3-1/TRBV3-2	TRBJ2-7	CASSQDAREQYF
TRBV29-1	TRBJ1-1	CSVGGQGDPTRLAFF
TRBV4-2	TRBJ1-1	CASSQQGFERTEAFF
TRBV24-1	TRBJ1-2	CATSDGQGLYGYTF
TRBV3-1/TRBV3-2	TRBJ1-2	CASSRGTPGGYTF
TRBV23-1	TRBJ1-6	CASSQSVLFNSPLHF
TRBV11-3	TRBJ2-7	CASSRTSGRTLSYEQYF
TRBV12-3/TRBV12-4	TRBJ1-6	CASSPGGSPLHF
TRBV7-9	TRBJ1-2	CASILAEANYGYTF
TRBV2	TRBJ2-7	CASSEGAGGYYEQYF
TRBV6-5	TRBJ1-2	CASSYSEDSYGYTF
TRBV27	TRBJ1-1	CASSLMPGHNTEAFF
TRBV7-6	TRBJ2-7	CASSPPEGPEQYF
TRBV3-1/TRBV3-2	TRBJ2-2	CASSYQGGRVYTGELFF
TRBV4-2	TRBJ1-3	CASSQDEFRSSGNTIYF
TRBV7-9	TRBJ1-6	CASSSTGANSPLHF
TRBV5-1	TRBJ2-5	CASSLEGLAPVTQYF
TRBV2	TRBJ2-3	CASWDFGPSTDTQYF
TRBV4-1	TRBJ1-1	CASSLLGGNTEAFF
TRBV2	TRBJ2-3	CASSVLRVDTQYF
TRBV11-3	TRBJ2-7	CASSLGGLAGGSSYEQYF
TRBV2	TRBJ2-3	CASREGTVSTDTQYF
TRBV11-3	TRBJ1-1	CASSFPPTDNTEAFF
TRBV7-9	TRBJ1-1	CASSLGSKNTEAFF